This T cell receptor beta chain was documented in a study of T cell changes during pregnancy in multiple sclerosis. This clone is a singleton in its sample. Sequencing was performed with immunoSEQ multiplex PCR; in TCRdb, only in-frame clones are kept and a portion is missing. The data hold roughly 40,000 clones, with around 90% observed a single time. The V gene lost 5 bases and the J gene lost 4 bases, with 20 bases spanning the gap. Germline V gene data show CDR1 as SNHLY and CDR2 as FYNNEI. The CDR3 runs 17 residues. The source was CD4+ T cells from peripheral blood mononuclear cells, collected in the third trimester of pregnancy. The chain combines TRBV2 with TRBJ2-2; D gene ambiguous. This receptor was obtained from a female donor with multiple sclerosis, enrolled in a pregnancy study. The CDR3 region has the DNA TGTGCCAGCAGTCCCTCCGGGTCCGCAAGACGCACCGGGGAGCTGTTTTTT. Translating gives CASSPSGSARRTGELFF.